This T cell receptor beta chain was identified in a study of blood T cell repertoires in COVID-19. Overall study: COVID-19 samples from acute and convalescent phases originated in the United States, Italy and Spain. Nucleic acid was either cDNA or gDNA, and it came from T cells, B-cell-depleted T cells, or PBMCs.

Per the original methods: Cell counts per sample came from amplifying reference gene primers. TCRdb's copy holds only in-frame clones and misses some; the assay was immunoSEQ multiplex PCR. V, J and clone size reflect that table, while D and trimming were determined from the DNA. The table shows approximately 140,000 clones, with over 75% occurring only once. This clone was seen a few times. An end of the junction differs from the germline gene, which may be a read error. From germline, CDR1 is SGHDT and CDR2 YYEEEE. CDR3 length: 14 residues. Sequences were obtained from peripheral blood. The chain recombines TRBV5-6 with TRBJ1-4; D might be TRBD1 (6 bases). This TCR was recovered from a man aged 40-49 years with active or convalescent COVID-19. CDR3 sequence: CASTLTGHNEKLFF. In DNA form, the CDR3 reads TGTGCCAGCACCTTGACAGGCCATAATGAAAAACTGTTTTTT.